The entry that follows covers one T cell receptor beta chain sequence. The antigen it binds to is not known. The junction departs from germline at one end; a sequencing error may be responsible. The data originate from a study of human T cells and chemical hapten exposure (dated by TCRdb to the early 2020s). About the full investigation: For sensitization, 2% DPC in acetone was applied to a roughly 2 cm by roughly 2 cm area of upper inner arm skin. Patch testing on the upper back used Finn chambers containing 0.01% DPC, with scoring done after 6 days according to International Contact Dermatitis Research Group standards. Libraries were pooled for sequencing, and variation in per-sample TCR yields was attributed mainly to small differences in library volumes within the pool. Patients additionally received weekly therapeutic DPC doses to the scalp throughout the approximately 25-week study period. The patient cohort, mostly female, included alopecia areata with under or over 50% scalp involvement, alopecia totalis and alopecia universalis. Blood samples were taken from patients before sensitization (week 0) and at 2, 6 and about 24 weeks after DPC sensitization. Peripheral blood TCR repertoire changes were tracked in vivo in alopecia patients during primary and secondary sensitization to the hapten diphenylcyclopropenone (DPC). Twenty-nine alopecia patients provided blood for TCR sequencing at one to four time points (pre-sensitization, 2, 6 and 24 weeks). Overall results and qualifications from the work: A positive correlation was found between the number of PT1 expanded TCRs and patch test score, with significance reached at thresholds 8, 16 and 32 but not 4. Because every patient had alopecia, a presumed autoimmune disease, the patients' immune response might differ from that of healthy individuals. The number of TCRs above 1 in 1000 frequency did not change with DPC sensitization; there was no evidence of global repertoire structure alterations. After repeated subsampling, changes were observed in the strength of the expansion versus patch-test correlation and in the threshold at which the correlation became significant. Compared with pre-sensitization or healthy control sets, expanded TCRs formed significantly more large CDR3 similarity clusters, which is consistent with antigen-driven responses.

The time point label corresponds to: patch test 3, about 24 weeks after DPC sensitization. This specimen's treatment or condition label, per the study, means: therapeutic diphenylcyclopropenone sensitization with weekly scalp DPC. At each patch-test visit, blood was drawn before the patch test was applied. Patients were considered eligible if aged 18 to 70, diagnosed with alopecia and deemed suitable for DPC therapy, and patients were excluded if pregnant. Total RNA was extracted from unfractionated whole blood that had been collected in Tempus Blood RNA tubes. Receptors were amplified or captured by RACE. Sequencing used a NextSeq 500. During library preparation, unique molecular identifiers were attached to individual cDNA molecules so that TCRs could be counted quantitatively and reproducibly. For every blood RNA sample, sequencing covered both the TCR alpha and TCR beta chains. In the original analysis: A median of roughly 98,000 TCRs per sample was observed, with a range of about 23,224 to 750,000. V, J and CDR3 annotation of the TCR reads was carried out using the Decombinator software suite. Every sample was subsampled to the same number of TCRs (28,000) for the PS versus PT1 abundance plots. Expanded TCRs were defined as absent before sensitization and observed at least eight times at the 2-week time point. TCRdb handled the public reads itself, with Q25 trimming in fastp and clone calling in MiXCR, and kept productive beta chains. Here each entry gathers all rows of one CDR3 protein and keeps the most common genes and DNA. The V and J calls reflect TCRdb's pipeline rather than the authors' work. This sample has 90,000 to 110,000 distinct CDR3 sequences in its table, and nearly 35% of those were observed once. Roughly 2.6% of the sample belongs to the ten largest clones.

The clonotype was recovered from a man aged 35 to 55 with alopecia areata. Some clones in this sample may be carry-over from other donors' samples. The starting material was whole blood, obtained in connection with sensitization to the hapten diphenylcyclopropenone (DPC).

The nucleotide sequence reads as follows: TGTGCTAGCAGCTTAGCACCGCGAAGACAAGAGACCCAGTACTTC. Its product reads: CASSLAPRRQETQYF. The chain employs TRBV7-7 and TRBJ2-5; a confident D gene designation cannot be given. Reading from cysteine to phenylalanine, the CDR3 counts 15 amino acids. The DNA shown is the 45-base CDR3, in frame from base 1. From the germline V gene (reference sequence), CDR1 is SSHAT and CDR2 is FNYEAQ.